The clone carrying this T cell receptor beta chain has more than one count but fewer than ten. Its antigen is undetermined. Time point meaning: sample taken at primary tumor resection. Each CDR3 protein gets one entry after TCRdb re-called the 5' RACE reads with MiXCR. Among nearly 15,000 distinct CDR3 sequences, under 8% were seen once, and the ten largest hold around 10%. The record originates from a study of spatial heterogeneity in lung cancer. Findings of the study overall: About 6.5% of tumor T cells for alpha chains and roughly 13% for beta chains were estimated to be covered. Higher tumor mutation counts went along with higher counts of expanded intratumoral alpha and beta TCRs.

Trimming took 0 bases from V and 4 from J, leaving 7 bases between them. In germline, CDR1 is SGDLS, CDR2 YYNGEE. This CDR3 is 14 amino acids long. The V and J genes are TRBV9 and TRBJ2-2, with D perhaps matching TRBD2 (6 bases). Sequenced here: lung tumor tissue, sampled at surgery. The sequence came from a male donor with early-stage non-small cell lung cancer. The CDR3 nucleotides are TGTGCCAGCAGCGTAGTCGGGGGCACCGGGGAGCTGTTTTTT. Translated: CASSVVGGTGELFF.